This TCR beta chain was profiled in a study of cytomegalovirus exposure and HLA in healthy donors. Study-wide findings and caveats: Most TCRs appeared rarely, but some public TCRs recurred in many donors. In a later analysis, parvovirus B19, influenza, CMV and Epstein-Barr virus appeared linked to several top co-occurrence clusters. Confirmation in vitro established that a few CMV-associated chains were specific for CMV antigens. A later analysis linked a missense variant in DCLRE1C to the trimming of TCR beta V and J genes.

Amplification used 60 Vbeta primers and 13 Jbeta primers. Produced via immunoSEQ multiplex PCR; TCRdb's table is partial and in-frame only. Among some 100,000 clones listed, about 70% were seen once. In the case of this clone: What it binds is not known.

The CDR3 is 14 amino acids. V dropped 5 bases and J dropped 4 bases, with 9 bases sitting between them. CDR1 and CDR2 (germline): SGHTA, FQGTGA. The specimen was PBMCs. This clonotype originated in a woman aged 40 to 55 in good health and CMV-seronegative. The gene calls are TRBV7-3 and TRBJ2-6; D gene ambiguous. DNA for the CDR3: TGTGCCAGCAGCCCTCGTCTGGGGGCCAACGTCCTGACTTTC. This codes for CASSPRLGANVLTF.